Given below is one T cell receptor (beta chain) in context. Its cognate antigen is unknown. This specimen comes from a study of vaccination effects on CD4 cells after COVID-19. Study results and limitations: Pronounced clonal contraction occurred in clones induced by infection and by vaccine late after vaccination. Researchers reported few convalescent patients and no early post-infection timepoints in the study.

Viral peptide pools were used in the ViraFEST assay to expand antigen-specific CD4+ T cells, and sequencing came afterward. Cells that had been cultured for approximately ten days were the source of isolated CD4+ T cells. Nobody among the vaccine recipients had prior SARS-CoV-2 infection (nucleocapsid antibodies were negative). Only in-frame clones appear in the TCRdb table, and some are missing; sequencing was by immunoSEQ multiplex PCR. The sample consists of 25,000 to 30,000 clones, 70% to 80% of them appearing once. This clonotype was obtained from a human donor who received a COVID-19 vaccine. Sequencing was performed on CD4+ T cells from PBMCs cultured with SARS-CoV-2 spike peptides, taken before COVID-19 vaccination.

In DNA form, the CDR3 reads TGTGCCAGCAGTTCTCTAGTCGGGGGCCACGAGCAGTACTTC. It codes for CASSSLVGGHEQYF. This chain uses TRBV2 with TRBJ2-7; possibly TRBD1 or TRBD2 for D (6 bases each). V was clipped by 5 bases and J by 5 bases, with 16 bases between them. Germline CDR1 and CDR2: SNHLY and FYNNEI. The CDR3 contains 14 residues.